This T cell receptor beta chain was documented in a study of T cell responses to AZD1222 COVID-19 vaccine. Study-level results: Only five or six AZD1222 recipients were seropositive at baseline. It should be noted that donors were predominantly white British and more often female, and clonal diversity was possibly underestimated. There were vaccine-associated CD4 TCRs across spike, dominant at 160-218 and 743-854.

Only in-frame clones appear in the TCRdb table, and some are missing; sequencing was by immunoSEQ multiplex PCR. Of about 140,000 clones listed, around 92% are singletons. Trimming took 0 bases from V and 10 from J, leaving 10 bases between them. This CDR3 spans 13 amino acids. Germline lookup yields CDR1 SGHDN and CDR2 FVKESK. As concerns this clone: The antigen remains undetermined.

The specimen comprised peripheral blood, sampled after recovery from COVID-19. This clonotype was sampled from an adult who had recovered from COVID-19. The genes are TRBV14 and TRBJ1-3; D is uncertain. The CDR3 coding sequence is TGTGCCAGCAGCCAAGAGTCCCTTAGTACCATATATTTT. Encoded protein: CASSQESLSTIYF. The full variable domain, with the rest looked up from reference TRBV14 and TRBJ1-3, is EAGVTQFPSHSVIEKGQTVTLRCDPISGHDNLYWYRRVMGKEIKFLLHFVKESKQDESGMPNNRFLAERTGGTYSTLKVQPAELEDSGVYFCASSQESLSTIYFGEGSWLTVV.